The next 12 T cell receptor beta chains were all read from a single sample in a study of cytomegalovirus exposure and HLA in healthy donors (dated 2017 in TCRdb). Libraries were built with the immunoSEQ multiplex PCR assay. The immuneACCESS repertoire file appears here via TCRdb, limited to in-frame rearrangements. These files lack a portion of the clones; in checked studies, under half of the deficit traces to unresolved V genes, and the cause of the others is not known. The sample table holds about 330,000 clones, of which 80% to 90% were seen once. The ten largest clones represent over 0.8% of the sample. The sample taken for sequencing was PBMCs. The receptors shown here come from a woman between 18 and 30 years old in good health and CMV-seronegative.

The V gene is TRBV28, the J gene TRBJ2-7, with 13 positions matching TRBD2. Germline V gene lookup returns CDR1 MDHEN and CDR2 SYDVKM. This CDR3 has 16 amino acids. V trimming: 5 bases; J trimming: 2 bases; junction bases outside the gene matches: 6. The CDR3 reads CASSIPGLAGPYEQYF. The CDR3 DNA sequence: TGTGCCAGCAGTATCCCGGGACTAGCGGGACCCTACGAGCAGTACTTC.

There are a few counts of this clone. The chain is built from TRBV5-1 and TRBJ1-4; D is perhaps TRBD1 (6 bases). The V end was cut by 6 bases, the J end by 3 bases, with 15 bases between. CDR3 length equals 15 residues. Germline V gene data show CDR1 as SGHRS and CDR2 as YFSETQ. The CDR3 reads CASTTSGDPNEKLFF. The CDR3 bases are TGCGCCAGCACCACCTCAGGGGATCCTAATGAAAAACTGTTTTTT.

This clone was seen a handful of times. The chain has TRBV10-3 and TRBJ2-7, with 8 nucleotides matching TRBD1. This CDR3 region has 14 residues. The V gene's germline CDR1 is ENHRY and CDR2 SYGVKD. With V trimmed by 5 bases and J by 4 bases, 7 bases remained unmatched. Here the CDR3 reads CAISLDRDSYEQYF. In DNA form, the CDR3 reads TGTGCCATCAGTCTGGACAGGGATTCATACGAGCAGTACTTC.

This clone has just one count. The chain has TRBV5-1 and TRBJ2-1; possibly TRBD2 for D (6 bases). The V gene lost 4 bases and the J gene lost 5 bases, with 19 bases spanning the gap. Germline loops: CDR1 SGHRS, CDR2 YFSETQ. This CDR3 region has 16 residues. CDR3 bases: TGCGCCAGCAGCCTCCGACTAGGAGGGTTAGACAATGAGCAGTTCTTC. Its protein product is CASSLRLGGLDNEQFF.

This clone was seen once. The gene calls are TRBV15 and TRBJ2-1; tentatively, D is TRBD2 (6 bases). This CDR3 has 15 amino acids. V gave up 8 bases and J gave up 4 bases, with 18 bases separating them. Germline V gene lookup returns CDR1 LNHNV and CDR2 YYDKDF (reference sequence). The CDR3 bases are TGTGCCACCCATGCGGACCCGGGACTGTACAATGAGCAGTTCTTC. Amino acids: CATHADPGLYNEQFF.

This chain links TRBV4-3 with TRBJ2-7; TRBD1 aligns across 9 bases. This CDR3 has 15 residues. The trim removed 1 base at V and 5 bases at J, leaving 6 bases unmatched. The V gene's germline CDR1 is LGHNA and CDR2 YSLEER. Here the CDR3 reads CASSQGQGVLDEQYF. CDR3 nucleotides: TGCGCCAGCAGCCAAGGACAGGGGGTTTTAGACGAGCAGTACTTC.

This clone was seen a single time. The genes are TRBV27 and TRBJ1-1, with 9 positions matching TRBD1. The CDR3 totals 16 residues. J lost 4 bases, V lost 4 bases, and 10 bases had no gene match. Germline CDR1 is MNHEY and CDR2 is SMNVEV (reference sequence). The CDR3 DNA is TGTGCCAGCAGTTCTCCGACAGGGGGAGAGAGCACTGAAGCTTTCTTT. Protein product: CASSSPTGGESTEAFF.

CDR3 sequence reads: CASSDRGMEETQYF. CDR3 in DNA: TGTGCCAGCAGCGACAGGGGGATGGAGGAGACCCAGTACTTC. The J gene is TRBJ2-5, the V gene TRBV9; 8 bases are shared with TRBD1. Germline-derived CDR1 and CDR2 are SGDLS and YYNGEE. The V segment lost 3 bases and the J segment 5 bases; nucleotides outside the gene matches: 6. The CDR3 spans 14 residues.

The genes are TRBV6-5 and TRBJ1-5, with a possible D match to TRBD1 (5 bases). Germline CDR1 reads MNHEY; CDR2 reads SVGAGI. V was cut by 5 bases and J by 2 bases, with 13 bases left in between. This CDR3 is built from 15 residues. CDR3 in DNA: TGTGCCAGCAGTCCTTGGGGGGACGGCAATCAGCCCCAGCATTTT. Residues: CASSPWGDGNQPQHF.

The chain is built from TRBV5-1 and TRBJ2-2, with D possibly TRBD1 on 6 matching bases. Germline CDR1 and CDR2: SGHRS and YFSETQ. The CDR3 is 15 amino acids. V was shortened by 0 bases and J by 3 bases, with 9 bases between the two germline ends. CDR3 sequence reads: CASSLDAGDTGELFF. CDR3 bases: TGCGCCAGCAGCTTGGATGCAGGGGACACCGGGGAGCTGTTTTTT.

As concerns this clone: Different DNA sequences within this sample yield the same CDR3. The V call is TRBV5-1, the J call TRBJ2-3; TRBD1 might be the D (6 bases). Between the trimmed V and J ends, which lost 1 base and 4 bases, there was a span of 7 bases. The CDR3 runs to 13 residues. Germline CDR1 reads SGHRS; CDR2 reads YFSETQ. The CDR3: CASSLTGSDTQYF. CDR3 nucleotide sequence: TGCGCCAGCAGCTTGACAGGGTCAGATACGCAGTATTTT.

The chain carries TRBV7-3 and TRBJ2-1; 13 bases line up with TRBD2. Trimming cost V 1 base and J 9 bases; bases outside gene matches: 6. Looked up from germline, CDR1 is SGHTA and CDR2 is FQGTGA. This CDR3 is built from 16 residues. CDR3 DNA sequence: TGTGCCAGCAGCTTAAGCGGACTAGCGGGAGTTGGTGAGCAGTTCTTC. This codes for CASSLSGLAGVGEQFF.